A single sample is the source of the 27 T cell receptor beta chains below, sequenced in a study of cytomegalovirus exposure and HLA in healthy donors. This PCR relied on a set of 60 Vbeta primers and 13 Jbeta primers. Profiling relied on immunoSEQ multiplex PCR, and the TCRdb table lists in-frame clones only, not all of them. The data contain tens of thousands of clones, over 70% of them singletons. Sequenced sample: PBMCs. The receptors stem from a man aged 55 to 69 in good health and CMV-seropositive.

This chain uses TRBV4-1 with TRBJ2-1, with a weak D call TRBD2 (5 bases). V was trimmed by 4 bases and J by 4 bases, leaving 20 bases between them. This CDR3 contains 17 residues. Germline V gene data show CDR1 as MGHRA and CDR2 as YSYEKL. Written as DNA, the CDR3 is TGCGCCAGCAGCCCCGACGGCGGCGGGCTTTCGTACAATGAGCAGTTCTTC. It specifies CASSPDGGGLSYNEQFF.

V is TRBV7-7 and J is TRBJ2-2; D may be TRBD2 (7 bases). The CDR3 totals 13 residues. Germline CDR1 reads SSHAT; CDR2 reads FNYEAQ (reference sequence). The CDR3 region is CASGSQGVGELFF. The CDR3, as DNA: TGTGCTAGCGGGTCACAGGGCGTCGGGGAGCTGTTTTTT.

The chain links TRBV11-3 to TRBJ2-7; D may be TRBD2 (6 bases). The germline V gene encodes CDR1 SGHNT and CDR2 YENEEA. The CDR3 contains 16 residues. With 5 bases removed from V and 7 bases from J, the gap between germline ends came to 24 bases. The CDR3 DNA reads as TGTGCCAGCAGCAATCTTAAAGGACTAACAGGTGAAGAGCAGTACTTC. Translating it yields CASSNLKGLTGEEQYF. Together with reference TRBV11-3 and TRBJ2-7, the CDR3 gives the full variable domain: EAGVVQSPRYKIIEKKQPVAFWCNPISGHNTLYWYLQNLGQGPELLIRYENEEAVDDSQLPKDRFSAERLKGVDSTLKIQPAELGDSAVYLCASSNLKGLTGEEQYFGPGTRLTVT.

V usage is TRBV6-5 and J usage is TRBJ2-7; 14 bases match TRBD2. The CDR3 length is 14 residues. Germline V gene sequence: CDR1 MNHEY, CDR2 SVGAGI. The J segment lost 7 bases and the V segment lost 6 bases, leaving 5 bases of the junction unmatched. The CDR3 is CASRGTSGSWEQYF. CDR3 nucleotide sequence: TGTGCCAGCAGGGGGACTAGCGGGAGTTGGGAGCAGTACTTC.

Worth noting for this clone: Other DNA sequences in the sample encode the same CDR3. CDR3 in amino acids: CASSLGGGETQYF. DNA of the CDR3: TGCGCCAGCAGCTTGGGCGGGGGAGAGACCCAGTACTTC. The chain uses TRBV5-1 and TRBJ2-5; 7 positions agree with TRBD2. This CDR3 spans 13 amino acids. CDR1 is SGHRS and CDR2 is YFSETQ in the germline V gene. V was pared by 0 bases and J by 4 bases, with 0 bases of the junction left unmatched.

This clone was observed a single time. The chain carries TRBV9 and TRBJ2-7; 11 bases agree with TRBD2. Germline V gene lookup returns CDR1 SGDLS and CDR2 YYNGEE. The CDR3 sequence is 14 residues long. Unmatched junction bases numbered 3, after V lost 4 bases and J lost 3 bases. The CDR3 spells CASSYTSGSYEQYF. Written as DNA, the CDR3 is TGTGCCAGCAGCTACACTAGCGGGAGCTACGAGCAGTACTTC.

J is TRBJ2-2 and V is TRBV2; a weak D match, TRBD2 (5 bases). This CDR3 comprises 11 residues. Trimming took off 7 bases at V and 6 bases at J, with 6 bases between the two ends. Germline lookup yields CDR1 SNHLY and CDR2 FYNNEI. The CDR3 coding sequence is TGTGCCAGCACGCGGGCCGGGGAGCTGTTTTTT. Translation: CASTRAGELFF.

This CDR3 reads CASRSGQGVYNEQFF. In DNA, the CDR3 is TGTGCCAGCAGATCGGGACAGGGGGTATACAATGAGCAGTTCTTC. The rearrangement links TRBV7-9 to TRBJ2-1, with TRBD1 identical over 11 bases. V lost 6 bases, J lost 4 bases, and 5 bases stayed unmatched. Germline V gene data show CDR1 as SEHNR and CDR2 as FQNEAQ (reference sequence). CDR3 length equals 15 residues.

The chain is built from TRBV27 and TRBJ1-4; the match to TRBD1 covers 8 bases. The CDR3 is 16 amino acids. V dropped 3 bases and J dropped 6; count of bases not matched to a gene: 9. CDR1 is MNHEY and CDR2 is SMNVEV in the germline V gene (reference sequence). In DNA form, the CDR3 reads TGTGCCAGCAGTTTTGGTAGGACAGGGTCTTATGAAAAACTGTTTTTT. Protein sequence: CASSFGRTGSYEKLFF.

This chain uses TRBV6-5 with TRBJ1-6; D perhaps matches TRBD1 (5 bases). The V gene's germline CDR1 is MNHEY and CDR2 SVGAGI. The CDR3 has 14 residues. V shed 7 bases and J shed 5 bases, with 12 bases lying between them. This CDR3 is CASTGGGNNSPLHF. The CDR3 DNA sequence: TGTGCCAGCACGGGGGGAGGGAATAATTCACCCCTCCACTTT.

The rearrangement links TRBV5-1 to TRBJ2-5; 8 bases fit TRBD2. The J call may be in error: the DNA end matches TRBJ2-7 better. The CDR3 runs to 14 residues. Germline V lookup: CDR1 SGHRS, CDR2 YFSETQ. The CDR3 DNA follows: TGCGCCAGCTCCTCCGGGACTAGATACTACGAGCAGTACTTC. Protein sequence: CASSSGTRYYEQYF.

This clone showed up just a few times. CDR3 sequence reads: CASSLLNGELFF. The CDR3 DNA follows: TGCGCCAGCAGCTTGCTTAACGGGGAGCTGTTTTTT. The chain couples TRBV5-1 to TRBJ2-2; D is unresolved. Trimming removed 1 base at V and 7 bases at J, with 5 bases between. CDR1 is SGHRS, CDR2 YFSETQ, per germline. The CDR3 is made up of 12 amino acids.

This rearrangement joins TRBV11-2 to TRBJ1-1; TRBD1 matches 7 bases. This CDR3 is built from 14 residues. From germline, CDR1 is SGHAT and CDR2 FQNNGV. Losses at the gene ends were 4 bases for V and 5 bases for J; bases not matched to a gene: 7. Here the CDR3 reads CASSSLQGWTEAFF. The CDR3 DNA is TGTGCCAGCAGCTCACTACAGGGGTGGACTGAAGCTTTCTTT.

The chain has TRBV6-5 and TRBJ2-5; D is perhaps TRBD2 (6 bases). CDR1 is MNHEY, CDR2 SVGAGI, per germline. V dropped 2 bases and J dropped 5 bases, with 9 bases sitting between them. The CDR3 covers 13 residues. CDR3 residues: CASSYGRRETQYF. DNA of the CDR3: TGTGCCAGCAGTTACGGGAGGAGGGAGACCCAGTACTTC.

This chain connects TRBV4-1 to TRBJ1-2, with 8 nucleotides matching TRBD1. The CDR3 consists of 15 residues. Per germline, CDR1 MGHRA and CDR2 YSYEKL. V lost 1 base, J lost 5 bases, and 6 bases stayed unmatched. CDR3 coding DNA: TGCGCCAGCAGCCAAGGGACAGGGTTAGGGTATGGCTACACCTTC. Translating gives CASSQGTGLGYGYTF.

This clone occurred a few times. The genes are TRBV29-1 and TRBJ2-1; 10 positions match TRBD2. The trim removed 4 bases at V and 8 bases at J, leaving 5 bases unmatched. The CDR3 is 13 residues long. Germline CDR1 SQVTM, CDR2 ANQGSEA. The CDR3, as DNA: TGCAGCGTTGGAGCGGGAGGGCGGGATGAGCAGTTCTTC. Its protein is CSVGAGGRDEQFF.

The chain uses TRBV11-3 and TRBJ2-7; 9 positions match TRBD1. The CDR3 has 14 amino acids. V lost 5 bases and J lost 6; bases outside the gene matches: 8. CDR1 is SGHNT, CDR2 YENEEA, per germline. The CDR3 loop reads CASSTGGATGEQYF. The CDR3 bases are TGTGCCAGCAGCACAGGGGGCGCCACGGGCGAGCAGTACTTC.

The CDR3 loop is CASSSERGRRDTQYF. CDR3 in DNA: TGTGCCAGCAGTTCGGAGCGGGGACGGAGAGATACGCAGTATTTT. The J gene is TRBJ2-3, the V gene TRBV27; 7 bases map to TRBD2. V lost 4 bases, J lost 5 bases, and 9 bases stayed unmatched. The CDR3 runs to 15 residues. Germline CDR1 reads MNHEY; CDR2 reads SMNVEV (reference sequence).

This rearrangement joins TRBV7-9 to TRBJ2-7, with 11 positions matching TRBD1. The ends lost 5 bases at V and 3 bases at J; junction bases unmatched: 6. Per germline, CDR1 SEHNR and CDR2 FQNEAQ (reference sequence). The CDR3 contains 15 residues. The chain's CDR3 is CASSLPGQGDYEQYF. As DNA, the CDR3 is TGTGCCAGCAGCCTACCGGGACAGGGGGACTACGAGCAGTACTTC. Using reference TRBV7-9 and TRBJ2-7 for the parts outside the CDR3, the full variable domain is DTGVSQNPRHKITKRGQNVTFRCDPISEHNRLYWYRQTLGQGPEFLTYFQNEAQLEKSRLLSDRFSAERPKGSFSTLEIQRTEQGDSAMYLCASSLPGQGDYEQYFGPGTRLTVT.

This clone was picked up a small number of times. The junction departs from the called germline gene at one end, perhaps through a read error. This chain's CDR3 is CASSRIGSGENF. CDR3 DNA sequence: TGTGCCAGCAGCCGCATAGGTTCGGGAGAGAATTTT. This chain links TRBV7-9 with TRBJ1-3; no firm D call. Germline CDR1 reads SEHNR; CDR2 reads FQNEAQ (reference sequence). The CDR3 consists of 12 residues.

The chain has TRBV19 and TRBJ2-7; 7 positions agree with TRBD1. The CDR3 is made up of 14 amino acids. Germline assignment: CDR1 LNHDA and CDR2 SQIVND (reference sequence). Trimming cost V 5 bases and J 2 bases; bases outside gene matches: 6. The chain's CDR3 is CASSRRDSTYEQYF. CDR3 DNA: TGTGCCAGTAGTCGCCGGGACAGCACCTACGAGCAGTACTTC.

The chain's CDR3 is CASSMGSAGGLSNQPQHF. In DNA form, the CDR3 reads TGTGCCAGTAGTATGGGGTCTGCGGGGGGATTAAGCAATCAGCCCCAGCATTTT. The rearrangement links TRBV19 to TRBJ1-5, with a weak D call TRBD1 (5 bases). Germline loops: CDR1 LNHDA, CDR2 SQIVND (reference sequence). V shed 3 bases and J shed 1 base, with 19 bases lying between them. CDR3 length: 18 residues.

The chain is built from TRBV18 and TRBJ1-1, with unresolved D. There are 15 residues in the CDR3. Trimming removed 0 bases from V and 4 bases from J, with 12 bases in between. CDR1 and CDR2 from the germline V gene are KGHSH and LQKENI. For the CDR3, the DNA is TGTGCCAGCTCACCACCGTTCTTAGGAGGCACTGAAGCTTTCTTT. It translates to CASSPPFLGGTEAFF.

The chain uses TRBV27 and TRBJ1-1, with D maybe TRBD1 (5 bases). Trimming removed 5 bases from V and 4 bases from J, with 11 bases in between. Per the germline V gene, CDR1 is MNHEY and CDR2 is SMNVEV (reference sequence). This CDR3 contains 13 residues. DNA for the CDR3: TGTGCCAGCAGTATTGGACATCTCACTGAAGCTTTCTTT. Translated: CASSIGHLTEAFF.

This clone was recorded once. The chain couples TRBV5-8 to TRBJ1-2, with 7 bases identical to TRBD1. V trimming: 1 base; J trimming: 8 bases; junction bases outside the gene matches: 11. This CDR3 is 15 amino acids long. Per germline, CDR1 SGHTS and CDR2 YDEGEE. Here the CDR3 DNA reads TGTGCCAGCAGCTTGTGGTTGGCAGGGGGTGAAGGCTACACCTTC. Protein product: CASSLWLAGGEGYTF. The entire variable domain, with the rest obtained from reference TRBV5-8 and TRBJ1-2, is as follows: EAGVTQSPTHLIKTRGQQATLRCSPISGHTSVYWYQQALGLGLQFLLWYDEGEERNRGNFPPRFSGRQFPNYSSELNVNALELEDSALYLCASSLWLAGGEGYTFGSGTRLTVV.

The chain links TRBV11-2 to TRBJ2-1; 8 nucleotides match TRBD1. Trimming took 4 bases from V and 15 from J; bases not matched to a gene: 14. Germline CDR1 and CDR2: SGHAT and FQNNGV. The CDR3 consists of 14 residues. The CDR3 nucleotides read TGTGCCAGCAGCTCCTTCGCGAGGGGACAGGAGAGGTTCTTC. Translating it yields CASSSFARGQERFF.

The rearrangement links TRBV5-1 to TRBJ1-2; TRBD1 might be the D (6 bases). The CDR3 has 14 residues. Trimming shortened V by 4 bases and J by 0 bases, and 10 bases separated the two germline ends. Germline V gives CDR1 SGHRS, CDR2 YFSETQ. In DNA, the CDR3 is TGCGCCAGCAGCCAAGACAGGTCTAACTATGGCTACACCTTC. This sequence encodes CASSQDRSNYGYTF.